A single sample gave rise to the 19 T cell receptor beta chains below, sequenced in a study of early T cells in non-severe SARS-CoV-2 infection. TCRdb analysed the 5' RACE reads with MiXCR anew, one entry per CDR3 protein. Among about 71,000 distinct CDR3 sequences listed, 14% were seen once. The specimen comprised whole blood, sampled at baseline. The receptors here all came from an adult who was a healthcare worker with PCR-confirmed SARS-CoV-2 infection or an uninfected control (not recorded which).

This chain links TRBV6-2 or TRBV6-3 with TRBJ2-7, with no clear D. CDR1 is MNHEY and CDR2 is SVGEGT in the germline V gene. CDR3 length equals 13 residues. Trimming pared 6 bases from V and 4 bases from J, leaving 13 bases between. CDR3 region: CASRMVQWYEQYF. CDR3 DNA: TGTGCCAGCAGGATGGTACAATGGTACGAGCAGTACTTC.

This clonotype appeared a few times. The chain employs TRBV20-1 and TRBJ2-5; D gene unclear. Germline V lookup: CDR1 DFQATT, CDR2 SNEGSKA (reference sequence). CDR3 size: 12 residues. Trimming removed 0 bases at V and 4 bases at J, with 6 bases between. The CDR3: CSARDELETQYF. DNA for the CDR3: TGCAGTGCTAGAGATGAGTTAGAGACCCAGTACTTC.

The sample holds a few counts of this clonotype. The V and J genes are TRBV2 and TRBJ2-5; 9 bases agree with TRBD2. V lost 6 bases and J lost 4; bases outside the gene matches: 9. Germline V gene sequence: CDR1 SNHLY, CDR2 FYNNEI. The CDR3 spans 15 residues. The chain's CDR3 is CASSPNAGGGETQYF. The CDR3 coding sequence is TGTGCCAGCAGCCCAAACGCGGGAGGGGGAGAGACCCAGTACTTC.

This clonotype was counted only a few times. V usage is TRBV18 and J usage is TRBJ1-5; D remains unclear. CDR1 and CDR2 (germline): KGHSH, LQKENI. Trimming removed 3 bases at V and 0 bases at J, with 9 bases between. This CDR3 is built from 15 residues. The CDR3 protein is CASSPGQYSNQPQHF. CDR3 nucleotide sequence: TGTGCCAGCTCACCGGGCCAATATAGCAATCAGCCCCAGCATTTT.

The V and J genes are TRBV11-2 and TRBJ2-1; D uncertain. The germline gives CDR1 SGHAT, CDR2 FQNNGV. V lost 0 bases, J lost 10 bases, and 10 bases lay in between. The CDR3 runs 13 residues. CDR3: CASSLDLDREQFF. The CDR3 DNA reads as TGTGCCAGCAGCTTAGATTTGGACCGGGAGCAGTTCTTC.

This clonotype has a count of ten or more. This chain uses TRBV20-1 with TRBJ2-3, with 8 nucleotides matching TRBD2. The CDR3 loop spans 19 amino acids. The germline CDR1 and CDR2 sequences are DFQATT and SNEGSKA (reference sequence). V was pared by 3 bases and J by 9 bases, with 26 bases of the junction left unmatched. The CDR3 loop reads CSASRFGTRRPKSQETQYF. As DNA, the CDR3 is TGCAGTGCTAGTCGCTTCGGGACTAGACGCCCCAAGTCCCAGGAGACGCAGTATTTT.

The chain links TRBV28 to TRBJ1-2; tentatively, D is TRBD1 (5 bases). In germline, CDR1 is MDHEN, CDR2 SYDVKM. The CDR3 has 12 amino acids. V lost 11 bases, J lost 3 bases, and 13 bases lay in between. CDR3 loop: CAAMRGYYGYTF. CDR3 nucleotides: TGTGCCGCCATGAGGGGTTACTATGGCTACACCTTC.

The chain is built from TRBV2 and TRBJ2-7; maybe TRBD2 (6 bases). Looked up from germline, CDR1 is SNHLY and CDR2 is FYNNEI. V was shortened by 5 bases and J by 0 bases, with 14 bases between the two germline ends. The CDR3 extends over 15 amino acids. The DNA for the CDR3 is TGTGCCAGCAGTAACCAAGCGGGCCCCTCCTACGAGCAGTACTTC. Its translation: CASSNQAGPSYEQYF.

V is TRBV6-5 and J is TRBJ2-2; 8 bases are shared with TRBD2. This CDR3 has 16 amino acids. After removal of 0 bases from V and 7 bases from J, the junction contained 7 bases not matched to a gene. CDR1 is MNHEY and CDR2 is SVGAGI in the germline V gene. The CDR3 loop reads CASSYSSGTRGGELFF. The DNA of the CDR3 is TGTGCCAGCAGTTACTCTTCCGGGACTAGAGGCGGGGAGCTGTTTTTT.

This clonotype has a count of ten or more. The V gene is TRBV27, the J gene TRBJ1-1; D remains unclear. Germline V gives CDR1 MNHEY, CDR2 SMNVEV (reference sequence). The V end was cut by 5 bases, the J end by 10 bases, with 32 bases between. CDR3 size: 18 residues. In DNA, the CDR3 is TGTGCCAGCAGTACCAGCCGGGAGGCCCTCGCAGCCTTGAGGCGAGCTTTCTTT. Protein sequence: CASSTSREALAALRRAFF.

In this sample, this clonotype turned up a few times. This chain links TRBV7-2 with TRBJ2-4; no firm D call. This CDR3 is 13 amino acids long. V was pared by 5 bases and J by 6 bases, with 11 bases between. Germline V gene lookup returns CDR1 SGHTA and CDR2 FQGNSA. The CDR3 nucleotides read TGTGCCAGCAGCCTAGAGTGGGGAAACATTCAGTACTTC. It translates to CASSLEWGNIQYF.

The chain couples TRBV5-1 to TRBJ2-1, with TRBD1 matching 9 bases. CDR3 length equals 16 residues. Unmatched junction bases numbered 10, after V lost 7 bases and J lost 2 bases. Germline-derived CDR1 and CDR2 are SGHRS and YFSETQ. The CDR3 nucleotides read TGCGCCAGCGGAGTAGGAGGGACAGGGCCCTACAATGAGCAGTTCTTC. Amino acid sequence: CASGVGGTGPYNEQFF. The whole variable domain, filled in from reference TRBV5-1 and TRBJ2-1, reads KAGVTQTPRYLIKTRGQQVTLSCSPISGHRSVSWYQQTPGQGLQFLFEYFSETQRNKGNFPGRFSGRQFSNSRSEMNVSTLELGDSALYLCASGVGGTGPYNEQFFGPGTRLTVL.

This clonotype was seen many times. The gene calls are TRBV29-1 and TRBJ1-4; unclear D gene. This CDR3 comprises 13 residues. The V end lost 5 bases, the J end lost 0 bases, and 7 bases lay between the germline ends. Germline lookup yields CDR1 SQVTM and CDR2 ANQGSEA. The CDR3 reads CSVRISTNEKLFF. The CDR3 DNA reads as TGCAGCGTTAGGATATCAACTAATGAAAAACTGTTTTTT.

This clonotype was counted at least ten times. The chain uses TRBV11-2 and TRBJ2-7; no clear D. Trimming took off 4 bases at V and 5 bases at J, with 9 bases between the two ends. This CDR3 is 12 amino acids long. The germline CDR1 and CDR2 sequences are SGHAT and FQNNGV. The DNA of the CDR3 is TGTGCCAGCAGCTCCGTTGGTGACGAGCAGTACTTC. This translates into CASSSVGDEQYF.

In its sample, this clonotype was seen many times. The chain combines TRBV20-1 with TRBJ1-4, with 7 positions matching TRBD1. V lost 3 bases to trimming and J lost 7 bases; unmatched junction nucleotides: 5. In germline, CDR1 is DFQATT, CDR2 SNEGSKA (reference sequence). The CDR3 sequence is 13 residues long. The CDR3 is CSASDRAREKLFF. In nucleotides, the CDR3 is TGCAGTGCTAGCGACAGGGCTCGTGAAAAACTGTTTTTT.

Only a few counts were recorded for this clonotype. The gene calls are TRBV19 and TRBJ2-3; TRBD1 might be the D (6 bases). Germline V CDR1 and CDR2: LNHDA, SQIVND (reference sequence). V was shortened by 5 bases and J by 8 bases, with 8 bases between the two germline ends. This CDR3 region has 11 residues. CDR3 coding DNA: TGTGCCAGTAGTGCAGGGGTTACGCAGTATTTT. This gives the protein CASSAGVTQYF.

This clonotype was found a few times. The V call is TRBV5-1, the J call TRBJ1-2, with a tentative D call TRBD1 (5 bases). Germline lookup yields CDR1 SGHRS and CDR2 YFSETQ. Trimming removed 0 bases at V and 6 bases at J, with 12 bases between. The length of the CDR3 is 14 residues. As DNA, the CDR3 is TGCGCCAGCAGCTTGGAGCGCGGGGCGGATGGCTACACCTTC. Translating it yields CASSLERGADGYTF.

This clonotype occurred many times. The rearrangement uses TRBV29-1 and TRBJ2-4; the match to TRBD1 covers 7 bases. The germline CDR1 and CDR2 sequences are SQVTM and ANQGSEA. Losses at the gene ends were 4 bases for V and 8 bases for J; bases not matched to a gene: 5. The length of the CDR3 is 12 residues. The chain's CDR3 is CSVGDRADIQYF. Here the CDR3 DNA reads TGCAGCGTTGGAGACAGGGCTGACATTCAGTACTTC.

In its sample, this clonotype was seen a few times. The V and J genes are TRBV6-1 and TRBJ2-4; possibly TRBD1 for D (6 bases). V was clipped by 10 bases and J by 3 bases, with 13 bases between them. From germline, CDR1 is MNHNS and CDR2 SASEGT. The CDR3 sequence is 13 residues long. The CDR3 region is CATQGLVKNIQYF. The CDR3 DNA follows: TGTGCCACTCAGGGGTTGGTCAAAAACATTCAGTACTTC.